The sequence of this T cell receptor beta chain was determined in a study of CD8+CD57+ T cells in acquired aplastic anemia. Study as a whole: Sorting CD4+ and CD8+ cells gave DNA averaging roughly 3.5 ug.

Profiles of TCR beta VDJ and CDR3 were generated from a genomic DNA template. Via MiXCR, TCRdb re-called the reads, giving one row per CDR3 protein. Of 150,000 to 200,000 distinct CDR3 sequences listed, less than 60% were seen once; the top ten hold more than 0.85%. Only patients with CD8+CD57+ cell expansion on flow cytometry were chosen for sequencing. Trimming left V 3 bases short and J 4 bases short, with 15 bases between. The CDR3 spans 15 residues. The germline V gene has CDR1 SNHLY and CDR2 FYNNEI. The chain has TRBV2 and TRBJ2-5, with no clear D. This clonotype was sampled from a human donor with aplastic anemia. Sequenced: sorted CD4+, CD8+, or CD8+CD57+ T cells (not recorded which) from PBMCs. The CDR3 bases are TGTGCCAGCAGTGATGGGGTGGGTCGGCGAGAGACCCAGTACTTC. Translating it yields CASSDGVGRRETQYF.